This entry is about one T cell receptor beta chain. Its antigen is as yet unknown. The CDR3 has 12 amino acids. The V end lost 3 bases, the J end lost 4 bases, and 4 bases lay between the germline ends. Germline V CDR1 and CDR2: MNHEY, SMNVEV (reference sequence). TCRdb re-derived calls from the reads in MiXCR, one entry per CDR3 protein. The table includes around 310,000 distinct CDR3 sequences, roughly 29% detected once. This sample is drawn from a study of T cell repertoires in cytomegalovirus infection. Overall study: Use of recently identified HLA-C-restricted and well-studied HLA-B-restricted CMV epitopes was part of the study. A matching HLA type, together with CMV infection, was signaled by public TCR beta signatures.

Findings and limits, study-wide: Ex vivo responses were dominated by HLA-C-restricted CMV-specific TCR beta clonotypes.

The gene calls are TRBV27 and TRBJ1-5; D ambiguous. The clonotype comes from a human donor in good health (CMV status not recorded). Some clones in this sample may be carry-over from other donors' samples. Sequenced here: cultured PBMCs, sampled from culture after CMV antigen stimulation. The DNA for the CDR3 is TGTGCCAGCAGTTTTTTTAATCAGCCCCAGCATTTT. Residues: CASSFFNQPQHF.